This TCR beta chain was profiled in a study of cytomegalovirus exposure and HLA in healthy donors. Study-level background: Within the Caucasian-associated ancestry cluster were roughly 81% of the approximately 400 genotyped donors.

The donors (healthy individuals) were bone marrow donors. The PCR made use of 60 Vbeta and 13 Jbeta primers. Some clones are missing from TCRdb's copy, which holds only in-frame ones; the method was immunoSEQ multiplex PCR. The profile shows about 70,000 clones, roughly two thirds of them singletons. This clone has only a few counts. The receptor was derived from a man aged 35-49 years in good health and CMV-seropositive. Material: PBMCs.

CDR3 protein: CAWSVPGAYQPQHF. CDR3 bases: TGTGCCTGGAGTGTACCAGGGGCGTATCAGCCCCAGCATTTT. This chain links TRBV30 with TRBJ1-5; the D gene is possibly TRBD1 (6 bases). In germline, CDR1 is GTSNPN, CDR2 SVGIG (reference sequence). The CDR3 spans 14 residues. Deletions cut 0 bases from V and 5 bases from J, with 11 bases between.